Shown below are 27 T cell receptor beta chains from a single sample sequenced in a study of blood T cell repertoires in COVID-19. Assay used: immunoSEQ multiplex PCR; TCRdb lists only in-frame clones, some missing. The sample lists 95,000 to 120,000 clones; around 83% were seen once. Sequencing was done on a sample of peripheral blood. The receptors shown here come from a woman in her sixties with COVID-19, enrolled during active disease.

The chain has TRBV6-6 and TRBJ2-7; 9 bases fit TRBD1. V lost 2 bases and J lost 3; bases outside the gene matches: 8. The germline V gene encodes CDR1 MNHNY and CDR2 SVGAGI (reference sequence). This CDR3 spans 16 amino acids. DNA of the CDR3: TGTGCCAGCAGTTACAGCGCAAGGACAGGGGACTACGAGCAGTACTTC. It encodes CASSYSARTGDYEQYF.

Here the CDR3 DNA reads TGTGCCAGCAGCAGTCAGACAGGCAACACTGAAGCTTTCTTT. It yields the protein CASSSQTGNTEAFF. The chain uses TRBV7-2 and TRBJ1-1; TRBD1 might be the D (6 bases). Trimming removed 5 bases at V and 2 bases at J, with 12 bases between. Germline CDR1 reads SGHTA; CDR2 reads FQGNSA. The CDR3 totals 14 residues.

The table lists this clone with many counts. The chain employs TRBV18 and TRBJ2-7; D might be TRBD1 (6 bases). Germline V gene data show CDR1 as KGHSH and CDR2 as LQKENI. V lost 2 bases, J lost 5 bases, and 13 bases lay in between. This CDR3 is 14 amino acids long. CDR3 coding DNA: TGTGCCAGCTCACCAGTTATCAGGGGCCACGAGCAGTACTTC. Translating it yields CASSPVIRGHEQYF.

This clone was found once. The chain has TRBV5-6 and TRBJ1-3; 9 bases map to TRBD1. The CDR3 runs 16 residues. The germline V gene encodes CDR1 SGHDT and CDR2 YYEEEE. The V gene end was trimmed by 0 bases and the J gene end by 3 bases; junction bases not matched to a gene: 4. The CDR3 loop is CASSLGDRAFGNTIYF. CDR3 in DNA: TGTGCCAGCAGCTTGGGGGACAGGGCATTTGGAAACACCATATATTTT. The whole variable domain, filled in from reference TRBV5-6 and TRBJ1-3, reads DAGVTQSPTHLIKTRGQQVTLRCSPKSGHDTVSWYQQALGQGPQFIFQYYEEEERQRGNFPDRFSGHQFPNYSSELNVNALLLGDSALYLCASSLGDRAFGNTIYFGEGSWLTVV.

J is TRBJ1-5 and V is TRBV7-2, with D hard to call. The CDR3 has 15 residues. V lost 1 base, J lost 4 bases, and 11 bases lay in between. CDR1 SGHTA and CDR2 FQGNSA come from the germline V gene. The CDR3 protein is CASSLVGGINQPQHF. The CDR3 DNA follows: TGTGCCAGCAGCTTAGTCGGAGGGATTAATCAGCCCCAGCATTTT.

This chain links TRBV7-8 with TRBJ1-5; 8 bases map to TRBD1. Germline values: CDR1 SGHVS, CDR2 FQNEAQ. V gave up 5 bases and J gave up 1 base; unmatched junction bases: 4. The CDR3 has 15 residues. Written as DNA, the CDR3 is TGTGCCAGCAGCGCGCGGACAGGGAGCAATCAGCCCCAGCATTTT. Residues: CASSARTGSNQPQHF.

The chain recombines TRBV6-6 with TRBJ1-1; D is possibly TRBD1 (5 bases). This CDR3 spans 13 amino acids. In germline, CDR1 is MNHNY, CDR2 SVGAGI (reference sequence). V lost 8 bases, J lost 0 bases, and 10 bases lay in between. The CDR3 region is CASQGAMNTEAFF. The DNA for the CDR3 is TGTGCCAGCCAGGGCGCAATGAACACTGAAGCTTTCTTT.

V usage is TRBV6-2 or TRBV6-3 and J usage is TRBJ1-2; no firm D call. The CDR3 loop spans 13 amino acids. V was pared by 6 bases and J by 2 bases, with 10 bases between. Germline V gives CDR1 MNHEY, CDR2 SVGEGT. CDR3 nucleotide sequence: TGTGCCAGCAGCCGCCCCCAGAACTATGGCTACACCTTC. Its translation is CASSRPQNYGYTF.

V and J are TRBV19 and TRBJ1-1; 7 bases are a match to TRBD1. Germline assignment: CDR1 LNHDA and CDR2 SQIVND (reference sequence). Losses at the gene ends were 9 bases for V and 2 bases for J; bases not matched to a gene: 6. This CDR3 region has 13 residues. CDR3 region: CASRDRENTEAFF. The CDR3 DNA sequence: TGTGCCAGCCGGGACAGAGAAAACACTGAAGCTTTCTTT.

The chain recombines TRBV7-9 with TRBJ1-1; possible D gene TRBD1, 5 bases. The CDR3 consists of 14 residues. Trimming took 2 bases from V and 1 from J, leaving 8 bases between them. Germline V gives CDR1 SEHNR, CDR2 FQNEAQ (reference sequence). CDR3 loop: CASSLRTGNTEAFF. The CDR3 bases are TGTGCCAGCAGCTTACGTACAGGGAACACTGAAGCTTTCTTT.

Turning to this clone: Its ends do not fully match the called genes, so a read error is possible. The genes are TRBV2 and TRBJ2-7; TRBD1 might be the D (5 bases). This CDR3 comprises 13 residues. Germline CDR1 is SNHLY and CDR2 is FYNNEI. In nucleotides, the CDR3 is TGTGCCAGCAGCGAAGACAGCACCTACGAGCAGTACTTC. This encodes CASSEDSTYEQYF.

The rearrangement joins TRBV5-6 to TRBJ2-5; 7 nucleotides agree with TRBD1. CDR3 length: 16 residues. Germline loops: CDR1 SGHDT, CDR2 YYEEEE. The J segment lost 1 base and the V segment lost 1 base, leaving 7 bases of the junction unmatched. CDR3 sequence (DNA): TGTGCCAGCAGCTTGTTGGCTACAGGGGCCCAAGAGACCCAGTACTTC. Translation: CASSLLATGAQETQYF.

The chain recombines TRBV4-3 with TRBJ2-7; TRBD1 is a possible D gene (5 bases). Looked up from germline, CDR1 is LGHNA and CDR2 is YSLEER. The CDR3 extends over 16 amino acids. Trimming removed 1 base at V and 0 bases at J, with 13 bases between. CDR3 sequence: CASSQAWGSSSYEQYF. DNA for the CDR3: TGCGCCAGCAGCCAAGCATGGGGCTCTAGCTCCTACGAGCAGTACTTC.

This clone was observed once. The chain recombines TRBV15 with TRBJ1-2, with D possibly TRBD1 on 5 matching bases. The CDR3 runs to 18 residues. Germline V gene sequence: CDR1 LNHNV, CDR2 YYDKDF (reference sequence). The germline V and J ends were trimmed by 0 bases and 3 bases, with 20 bases remaining between them. The CDR3 here is CATSRDPSWRGYDYGYTF. CDR3 nucleotide sequence: TGTGCCACCAGCAGAGACCCCAGTTGGAGGGGATATGACTATGGCTACACCTTC.

This chain uses TRBV6-6 with TRBJ2-5, with TRBD1 as a possible D gene (6 bases). The CDR3 runs 15 residues. Germline CDR1 is MNHNY and CDR2 is SVGAGI (reference sequence). V was cut by 4 bases and J by 7 bases, with 19 bases left in between. DNA for the CDR3: TGTGCCAGCAGTTCGACCTCGGACAGCTGGAGGACCCAGTACTTC. It translates to CASSSTSDSWRTQYF.

The rearrangement links TRBV19 to TRBJ1-6, with TRBD1 matching 7 bases. CDR1 and CDR2 (germline): LNHDA, SQIVND (reference sequence). The CDR3 extends over 17 amino acids. J lost 1 base, V lost 6 bases, and 9 bases had no gene match. The CDR3 sequence: CASRRQGRGSYNSPLHF. The CDR3 coding sequence is TGTGCCAGTAGGAGACAGGGCCGAGGATCCTATAATTCACCCCTCCACTTT.

The gene calls are TRBV7-9 and TRBJ1-6; 7 bases fit TRBD1. J was trimmed by 7 bases and V by 7 bases; bases with no gene match: 13. Germline V gives CDR1 SEHNR, CDR2 FQNEAQ (reference sequence). This CDR3 has 16 amino acids. DNA for the CDR3: TGTGCCAGCAACAGAGCAGGGACAGAAAAGAATTCACCCCTCCACTTT. This codes for CASNRAGTEKNSPLHF.

The V gene is TRBV18, the J gene TRBJ1-2; D remains ambiguous. V dropped 2 bases and J dropped 0 bases, with 10 bases sitting between them. The CDR3 length is 15 residues. The germline V gene encodes CDR1 KGHSH and CDR2 LQKENI. In DNA, the CDR3 is TGTGCCAGCTCACCAGCGGAACATCCTAACTATGGCTACACCTTC. Protein: CASSPAEHPNYGYTF.

The CDR3 DNA follows: TGTGCCGTAAACAGGGGCCTTTACTCTGGGGCCAACGTCCTGACTTTC. Protein: CAVNRGLYSGANVLTF. The chain joins TRBV30 to TRBJ2-6; 7 bases are shared with TRBD1. From germline, CDR1 is GTSNPN and CDR2 SVGIG (reference sequence). The ends lost 8 bases at V and 0 bases at J; junction bases unmatched: 10. The CDR3 spans 16 residues.

The chain uses TRBV5-1 and TRBJ2-3; possible D gene TRBD1, 7 bases. V lost 0 bases to trimming and J lost 2 bases, with 13 bases between them. Germline-derived CDR1 and CDR2 are SGHRS and YFSETQ. The CDR3 is 16 residues long. The CDR3: CASSLAGRGDTDTQYF. The CDR3 region has the DNA TGCGCCAGCAGCTTGGCAGGCAGGGGGGACACAGATACGCAGTATTTT.

The chain links TRBV6-5 to TRBJ1-2; 12 bases are shared with TRBD1. CDR3 length: 15 residues. CDR1 is MNHEY, CDR2 SVGAGI, per germline. Trimming cost V 9 bases and J 2 bases; bases outside gene matches: 7. CDR3: CASYDGTGGNYGYTF. In DNA, the CDR3 is TGTGCCAGTTATGACGGGACAGGGGGCAACTATGGCTACACCTTC.

The genes are TRBV5-6 and TRBJ2-7; TRBD1 might be the D (5 bases). This CDR3 has 16 amino acids. Per germline, CDR1 SGHDT and CDR2 YYEEEE. V lost 4 bases and J 7 bases, leaving 24 bases between the germline ends. CDR3 sequence reads: CASSAGSPGPSGEQYF. The DNA for the CDR3 is TGTGCCAGCAGCGCTGGGTCTCCCGGCCCATCAGGGGAGCAGTACTTC.

This rearrangement joins TRBV24-1 to TRBJ1-5, with 8 bases fitting TRBD1. The V gene's germline CDR1 is KGHDR and CDR2 SFDVKD. CDR3 length: 16 residues. V dropped 4 bases and J dropped 4; count of bases not matched to a gene: 8. CDR3 bases: TGTGCCACCAGTGAAGTGACAGGGGATCGGAATCAGCCCCAGCATTTT. Protein sequence: CATSEVTGDRNQPQHF.

The V and J genes are TRBV7-9 and TRBJ2-7; D unresolved. The CDR3 runs to 18 residues. CDR1 is SEHNR, CDR2 FQNEAQ, per germline (reference sequence). With 5 bases removed from V and 7 bases from J, the gap between germline ends came to 30 bases. CDR3 region: CASSQSPGKPPYSLEQYF. The CDR3 DNA reads TGTGCCAGCAGCCAGAGCCCAGGTAAACCCCCTTATTCGTTGGAGCAGTACTTC.

The chain carries TRBV27 and TRBJ2-1; D gene ambiguous. The CDR3 loop spans 14 amino acids. Looked up from germline, CDR1 is MNHEY and CDR2 is SMNVEV (reference sequence). Trimming cost V 3 bases and J 2 bases, with 8 bases left between them. The CDR3 DNA sequence: TGTGCCAGCAGTTTGCATAGAACCTACAATGAGCAGTTCTTC. Protein sequence: CASSLHRTYNEQFF.

The chain uses TRBV9 and TRBJ1-6; D uncertain. Trimming left V 0 bases short and J 7 bases short, with 14 bases between. CDR1 is SGDLS and CDR2 is YYNGEE in the germline V gene. CDR3 length: 16 residues. The DNA for the CDR3 is TGTGCCAGCAGCGTAGGTCCCCCAGGAACAAATTCACCCCTCCACTTT. Its translation: CASSVGPPGTNSPLHF.

The chain links TRBV24-1 to TRBJ1-2; 9 bases are shared with TRBD1. Germline V gene sequence: CDR1 KGHDR, CDR2 SFDVKD. CDR3 length equals 13 residues. After removal of 9 bases from V and 6 bases from J, the junction contained 7 bases not matched to a gene. The CDR3 nucleotides are TGTGCCACCGGGGACAGGGCGAAGAATGGCTACACCTTC. Its translation: CATGDRAKNGYTF.